The 27 T cell receptor beta chains given below trace back to one sample, sequenced in a study of blood T cell repertoires in COVID-19. Measured with immunoSEQ multiplex PCR; TCRdb has only the in-frame clones, and not every one. This table has about 280,000 clones, around 88% appearing once. The specimen was PBMCs or T cells enriched from blood (not recorded which). Receptors originate from a woman aged 40 to 50 who had recovered from COVID-19.

On this clone itself: The germline gene is not matched at one end of the junction; a read error may be the cause. CDR3 in amino acids: CASSVEQGINQPQHF. CDR3 nucleotides: TGTGCCAGTAGTGTAGAACAGGGAATTAATCAGCCCCAGCATTTT. The chain recombines TRBV19 with TRBJ1-5, with a possible D match to TRBD1 (6 bases). There are 15 residues in the CDR3. Germline V gene lookup returns CDR1 LNHDA and CDR2 SQIVND (reference sequence). The full variable domain, completed using reference TRBV19 and TRBJ1-5, is DGGITQSPKYLFRKEGQNVTLSCEQNLNHDAMYWYRQDPGQGLRLIYYSQIVNDFQKGDIAEGYSVSREKKESFPLTVTSAQKNPTAFYLCASSVEQGINQPQHFGDGTRLSIL.

This chain joins TRBV11-2 and TRBJ2-3; D is unclear. Germline CDR1 and CDR2: SGHAT and FQNNGV. The CDR3 sequence is 16 residues long. V gave up 8 bases and J gave up 0 bases, with 18 bases separating them. The CDR3 loop is CASAILPVPSTDTQYF. CDR3 coding DNA: TGTGCCAGCGCCATACTACCGGTCCCTAGCACAGATACGCAGTATTTT.

This clone was seen only a few times. The chain links TRBV5-1 to TRBJ2-1, with TRBD2 matching 8 bases. Germline assignment: CDR1 SGHRS and CDR2 YFSETQ. The CDR3 extends over 14 amino acids. With V trimmed by 2 bases and J by 4 bases, 2 bases remained unmatched. The CDR3 spells CASSLLAEYNEQFF. For the CDR3, the DNA is TGCGCCAGCAGCTTACTAGCGGAGTACAATGAGCAGTTCTTC.

The chain carries TRBV9 and TRBJ2-5; TRBD1 might be the D (5 bases). The germline V and J ends were trimmed by 0 bases and 2 bases, with 11 bases remaining between them. The germline V gene has CDR1 SGDLS and CDR2 YYNGEE. There are 15 residues in the CDR3. DNA for the CDR3: TGTGCCAGCAGCGTAGTTTCAGGGAAGCAAGAGACCCAGTACTTC. Its protein is CASSVVSGKQETQYF.

The chain has TRBV5-8 and TRBJ1-2, with D perhaps TRBD1 (5 bases). CDR1 SGHTS and CDR2 YDEGEE come from the germline V gene. The CDR3 is 13 residues long. V lost 4 bases, J lost 4 bases, and 11 bases lay in between. The CDR3 loop is CASSAGSSYGYTF. Written as DNA, the CDR3 is TGTGCCAGCAGCGCAGGGTCCAGCTATGGCTACACCTTC.

V is TRBV2 and J is TRBJ1-3, with 9 bases aligning to TRBD1. This CDR3 spans 14 amino acids. Trimming at V came to 6 bases and at J to 2 bases, leaving 2 bases not matched to a gene. In germline, CDR1 is SNHLY, CDR2 FYNNEI. The CDR3 region has the DNA TGTGCCAGCAGAGGGACAGGGACTGGAAACACCATATATTTT. It is translated as CASRGTGTGNTIYF.

This chain joins TRBV9 and TRBJ2-3, with D uncertain. The ends were cut back, 6 bases at V and 5 bases at J, with 10 bases in the middle. The CDR3 runs to 12 residues. Germline V gives CDR1 SGDLS, CDR2 YYNGEE. The CDR3 sequence: CASNTAEDTQYF. In DNA, the CDR3 is TGTGCCAGCAACACCGCAGAAGATACGCAGTATTTT.

In regard to this clone: The sample holds other DNA sequences that translate to the same CDR3. V usage is TRBV11-3 and J usage is TRBJ2-1; no firm D call. Germline V gene data show CDR1 as SGHNT and CDR2 as YENEEA. The CDR3 loop spans 14 amino acids. V was pared by 2 bases and J by 0 bases, with 5 bases between. The CDR3 reads CASSLRSSYNEQFF. Written as DNA, the CDR3 is TGTGCCAGCAGCTTACGCAGCTCCTACAATGAGCAGTTCTTC.

The chain carries TRBV4-3 and TRBJ2-2; D might be TRBD2 (5 bases). The CDR3 runs to 14 residues. The V gene lost 0 bases and the J gene lost 8 bases, with 10 bases spanning the gap. CDR1 and CDR2 (germline): LGHNA, YSLEER. CDR3: CASSQDGGRGELFF. The CDR3 coding sequence is TGCGCCAGCAGCCAAGATGGAGGTCGTGGGGAGCTGTTTTTT.

The gene calls are TRBV3-1 (or the pseudogene TRBV3-2) and TRBJ2-5; possibly TRBD1 for D (6 bases). V lost 0 bases and J 5 bases, leaving 16 bases between the germline ends. The CDR3 loop spans 16 amino acids. Germline V gene data show CDR1 as LGHDT and CDR2 as YNNKEL (reference sequence). This chain's CDR3 is CASSQEGTPKAETQYF. The CDR3 nucleotides read TGTGCCAGCAGCCAAGAGGGGACACCCAAGGCGGAGACCCAGTACTTC.

The gene calls are TRBV5-1 and TRBJ2-1, with 11 bases aligning to TRBD2. The CDR3 contains 20 residues. Trimming took 0 bases from V and 3 from J; bases not matched to a gene: 14. Looked up from germline, CDR1 is SGHRS and CDR2 is YFSETQ. This chain's CDR3 is CASSLEAGTSGLRGYNEQFF. CDR3 nucleotide sequence: TGCGCCAGCAGCTTGGAAGCCGGGACTAGCGGACTAAGGGGCTACAATGAGCAGTTCTTC.

The chain employs TRBV7-2 and TRBJ1-2; maybe TRBD1 (5 bases). Germline CDR1 SGHTA, CDR2 FQGNSA. The V and J ends lost 0 bases and 4 bases respectively, with 15 bases between them. CDR3 size: 16 residues. The CDR3 region is CASSLAGTPGGYGYTF. CDR3 bases: TGTGCCAGCAGCTTAGCCGGCACCCCGGGGGGCTATGGCTACACCTTC.

This chain connects TRBV6-6 to TRBJ2-6; the D is unclear. This CDR3 is built from 15 residues. Germline V gene lookup returns CDR1 MNHNY and CDR2 SVGAGI (reference sequence). V was pared by 2 bases and J by 0 bases, with 5 bases between. CDR3 bases: TGTGCCAGCAGTTACGTATCCTCTGGGGCCAACGTCCTGACTTTC. Translated, it gives CASSYVSSGANVLTF.

The V and J genes are TRBV28 and TRBJ2-3; the match to TRBD2 covers 8 bases. The junction had 6 bases not matched to a gene; V was cut back by 6 bases and J by 4 bases. The CDR3 totals 14 residues. In germline, CDR1 is MDHEN, CDR2 SYDVKM. The CDR3 loop reads CASRRTSFADTQYF. In DNA form, the CDR3 reads TGTGCCAGCAGACGGACTAGCTTCGCAGATACGCAGTATTTT. The whole variable domain, remainder taken from reference TRBV28 and TRBJ2-3, is DVKVTQSSRYLVKRTGEKVFLECVQDMDHENMFWYRQDPGLGLRLIYFSYDVKMKEKGDIPEGYSVSREKKERFSLILESASTNQTSMYLCASRRTSFADTQYFGPGTRLTVL.

The chain has TRBV7-3 and TRBJ2-2; 9 bases match TRBD2. Germline assignment: CDR1 SGHTA and CDR2 FQGTGA. V lost 5 bases, J lost 6 bases, and 7 bases stayed unmatched. The CDR3 totals 15 residues. The CDR3 DNA follows: TGTGCCAGCAGCCCGGTAGTAGCGGGAGCCGGGGAGCTGTTTTTT. Its translation is CASSPVVAGAGELFF.

The chain carries TRBV5-6 and TRBJ1-2; D may be TRBD1 (6 bases). The CDR3 has 14 residues. The V gene lost 0 bases and the J gene lost 4 bases, with 10 bases spanning the gap. CDR1 and CDR2 from the germline V gene are SGHDT and YYEEEE. Here the CDR3 DNA reads TGTGCCAGCAGCTTGGGGGGGCTTGGCTATGGCTACACCTTC. This gives the protein CASSLGGLGYGYTF. Together with reference TRBV5-6 and TRBJ1-2, the CDR3 gives the full variable domain: DAGVTQSPTHLIKTRGQQVTLRCSPKSGHDTVSWYQQALGQGPQFIFQYYEEEERQRGNFPDRFSGHQFPNYSSELNVNALLLGDSALYLCASSLGGLGYGYTFGSGTRLTVV.

The chain joins TRBV7-8 to TRBJ2-7; 7 bases map to TRBD2. The CDR3 extends over 14 amino acids. The germline CDR1 and CDR2 sequences are SGHVS and FQNEAQ. With 3 bases clipped from V and 6 bases from J, the junction kept 8 bases outside the gene matches. In DNA, the CDR3 is TGTGCCAGCAGCTTTGGGCGGGAGAGGTTCGAGCAGTACTTC. Translation: CASSFGRERFEQYF.

The chain has TRBV6-5 and TRBJ1-5, with D possibly matching TRBD1 (6 bases). This CDR3 contains 12 residues. Trimming took 7 bases from V and 7 from J, leaving 11 bases between them. The germline gives CDR1 MNHEY, CDR2 SVGAGI. Here the CDR3 reads CASTPGDQPQHF. The CDR3 DNA is TGTGCCAGCACACCAGGGGACCAGCCCCAGCATTTT.

The rearrangement uses TRBV5-5 and TRBJ2-3; possibly TRBD1 for D (7 bases). V shed 4 bases and J shed 5 bases, with 20 bases lying between them. The CDR3 runs to 16 residues. Germline CDR1 and CDR2: SGHKS and YYEKEE (reference sequence). CDR3 bases: TGTGCCAGCAGCCTGGGGGGAACAGGGGCCAGAGATACGCAGTATTTT. Residues: CASSLGGTGARDTQYF. The whole variable domain, filled in from reference TRBV5-5 and TRBJ2-3, reads DAGVTQSPTHLIKTRGQQVTLRCSPISGHKSVSWYQQVLGQGPQFIFQYYEKEERGRGNFPDRFSARQFPNYSSELNVNALLLGDSALYLCASSLGGTGARDTQYFGPGTRLTVL.

This chain uses TRBV18 with TRBJ2-5, with D unclear. CDR3 length equals 15 residues. The germline V and J ends were trimmed by 0 bases and 5 bases, with 13 bases remaining between them. Per the germline V gene, CDR1 is KGHSH and CDR2 is LQKENI. The CDR3 loop reads CASSPPVRRRETQYF. Written as DNA, the CDR3 is TGTGCCAGCTCACCACCGGTCCGCCGGCGGGAGACCCAGTACTTC.

The chain combines TRBV7-2 with TRBJ2-2; 7 bases are a match to TRBD2. V gave up 6 bases and J gave up 4 bases; unmatched junction bases: 8. The CDR3 contains 15 residues. CDR1 and CDR2 (germline): SGHTA, FQGNSA. The CDR3 reads CASSAGEASTGELFF. The CDR3 region has the DNA TGTGCCAGCAGTGCGGGGGAAGCTAGCACCGGGGAGCTGTTTTTT.

This clone has only one observation. This rearrangement joins TRBV15 to TRBJ2-1, with 7 bases lining up with TRBD2. Germline CDR1 and CDR2: LNHNV and YYDKDF (reference sequence). With 6 bases clipped from V and 4 bases from J, the junction kept 9 bases outside the gene matches. This CDR3 has 15 residues. CDR3 protein: CATSHARGVYNEQFF. In DNA form, the CDR3 reads TGTGCCACCAGTCACGCCCGGGGGGTATACAATGAGCAGTTCTTC.

This chain uses TRBV16 with TRBJ1-5, with D uncertain. Germline V gene data show CDR1 as KGHSY and CDR2 as FQNENV. The V end was cut by 0 bases, the J end by 7 bases, with 10 bases between. There are 14 residues in the CDR3. The CDR3 protein is CASSQSGGIQPQHF. In DNA, the CDR3 is TGTGCCAGCAGCCAATCCGGAGGGATCCAGCCCCAGCATTTT.

This clone was counted a single time. The rearrangement uses TRBV2 and TRBJ2-7; D unclear. Trimming took 2 bases from V and 0 from J, leaving 14 bases between them. The CDR3 loop spans 16 amino acids. Germline CDR1 is SNHLY and CDR2 is FYNNEI. In DNA form, the CDR3 reads TGTGCCAGCAGTGAATCCTTAACGAGGAGCTCCTACGAGCAGTACTTC. Protein product: CASSESLTRSSYEQYF. Full variable domain (rest looked up from reference TRBV2 and TRBJ2-7): EPEVTQTPSHQVTQMGQEVILRCVPISNHLYFYWYRQILGQKVEFLVSFYNNEISEKSEIFDDQFSVERPDGSNFTLKIRSTKLEDSAMYFCASSESLTRSSYEQYFGPGTRLTVT.

The chain carries TRBV5-1 and TRBJ1-6; tentatively, D is TRBD1 (6 bases). This CDR3 has 13 residues. The germline gives CDR1 SGHRS, CDR2 YFSETQ. V lost 6 bases to trimming and J lost 11 bases, with 15 bases between them. This CDR3 is CASTSSSGAPLHF. The CDR3 DNA reads TGCGCCAGCACCTCCTCCTCAGGGGCACCCCTCCACTTT.

The rearrangement uses TRBV24-1 and TRBJ2-1; the match to TRBD2 covers 12 bases. This CDR3 spans 17 amino acids. Germline CDR1 is KGHDR and CDR2 is SFDVKD. Germline trimming cut 4 bases from V and 5 bases from J; bases unmatched to any gene: 8. CDR3 nucleotides: TGTGCCACCAGTGACGCAATGACTAGCGGGAGAAACAATGAGCAGTTCTTC. Encoded protein: CATSDAMTSGRNNEQFF.

This chain links TRBV19 with TRBJ2-7; a possible D gene is TRBD2 (5 bases). This CDR3 region has 19 residues. Germline CDR1 and CDR2: LNHDA and SQIVND (reference sequence). V was pared by 1 base and J by 3 bases, with 25 bases between. Here the CDR3 reads CASSIALWIALRVIYEQYF. Written as DNA, the CDR3 is TGTGCCAGTAGTATAGCCCTGTGGATAGCGCTTCGGGTAATCTACGAGCAGTACTTC.